This entry describes one T cell receptor beta chain. Additional DNA sequences in this sample encode the identical CDR3. The data belong to a study of blood T cell repertoires in COVID-19. Study context: Acute-phase and convalescent COVID-19 samples originated in the United States, Italy and Spain. Sample material is recorded as cDNA or gDNA derived from T cells, B-cell-depleted T cells, or PBMCs.

Germline V gene data show CDR1 as MNHEY and CDR2 as SVGAGI. The CDR3 has 14 residues. The V end was cut by 0 bases, the J end by 2 bases, with 7 bases between. Only in-frame clones appear in the TCRdb table, and some are missing; sequencing was by immunoSEQ multiplex PCR. Counted here are roughly 180,000 clones, about three quarters occurring once; the ten biggest clones make up more than 6.5%. This chain connects TRBV6-5 to TRBJ1-1; D is possibly TRBD1 (5 bases). Sample: peripheral blood. The clonotype was recovered from a woman in her forties or fifties with active or convalescent COVID-19. DNA for the CDR3: TGTGCCAGCAGTTACTCGGGGGGAAACACTGAAGCTTTCTTT. Protein: CASSYSGGNTEAFF.